The clone carrying this T cell receptor beta chain ranks as medium-sized in terms of frequency. The data were obtained in a study of T cell clusters in autoimmune cytopenias. Study information: The mean age of healthy donor controls was 55 to 57 years, the median about 59 years.

Each sample's input was roughly 270 ng genomic DNA, roughly 38,000 genome equivalents. One tube held mixed TRB-A and TRB-B primer pools for touch-down PCR. Each CDR3 protein gets one entry in TCRdb, which reprocessed the multiplex PCR reads and gives no DNA. The sample includes more than 5,500 distinct CDR3 sequences. Separately, the same data were catalogued under a study of T cell repertoires in aging, cancer and after chemotherapy. Turning to that study: Six age groups, ranging from 30 or younger to 70 or older, included the donors. Across the chemotherapy interval, each cancer cohort showed higher median generation probability, suggesting thymic rebound.

The sequencing sample was made of peripheral blood. This TCR derives from a human donor in good health.

The CDR3: CATSRGGTSGMETQYF. J is TRBJ2-5 and V is TRBV15; TCRdb indicates TRBD2, and absent DNA this call remains unverified. The length of the CDR3 is 16 residues. In germline, CDR1 is LNHNV, CDR2 YYDKDF (reference sequence). Looking up the rest from reference TRBV15 and TRBJ2-5 gives the full variable domain: DAMVIQNPRYQVTQFGKPVTLSCSQTLNHNVMYWYQQKSSQAPKLLFHYYDKDFNNEADTPDNFQSRRPNTSFCFLDIRSPGLGDTAMYLCATSRGGTSGMETQYFGPGTRLLVL.